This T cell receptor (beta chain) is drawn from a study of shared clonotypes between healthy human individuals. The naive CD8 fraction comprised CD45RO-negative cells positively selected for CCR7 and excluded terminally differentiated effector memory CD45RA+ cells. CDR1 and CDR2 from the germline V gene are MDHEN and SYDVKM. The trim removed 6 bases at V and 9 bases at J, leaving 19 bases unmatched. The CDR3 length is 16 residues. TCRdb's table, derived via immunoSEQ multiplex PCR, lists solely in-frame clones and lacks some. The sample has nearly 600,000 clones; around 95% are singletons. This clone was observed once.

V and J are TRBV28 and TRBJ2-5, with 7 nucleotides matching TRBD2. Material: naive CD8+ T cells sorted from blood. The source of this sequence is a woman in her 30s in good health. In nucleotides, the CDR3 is TGTGCCAGCAGATTTTCAGGACTAGTCGGCACGATGGCCCAGTACTTC. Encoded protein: CASRFSGLVGTMAQYF.